This passage covers 29 T cell receptor beta chains from one sample sequenced in a study of shared clonotypes between healthy human individuals. Assay: immunoSEQ multiplex PCR; the TCRdb copy retains only in-frame clones and omits some. The profile shows 2 million to 2.5 million clones, 85% to 95% of them singletons. Sequenced input: naive CD4+ T cells from PBMCs. Subset given: CD45RA+ positively selected. These receptors were obtained from a man aged 18 to 29 in good health. Some clones in this sample may be carry-over from other donors' samples.

This clone was observed a few times. The chain joins TRBV6-5 to TRBJ1-1; 7 nucleotides align to TRBD1. V dropped 5 bases and J dropped 0; count of bases not matched to a gene: 6. This CDR3 has 15 residues. The germline V gene encodes CDR1 MNHEY and CDR2 SVGAGI. CDR3 bases: TGTGCCAGCAGTCGGACCCAGGGGGTGAACACTGAAGCTTTCTTT. Amino acids: CASSRTQGVNTEAFF.

This clone has only a few counts. The V gene is TRBV28, the J gene TRBJ1-4, with 7 nucleotides matching TRBD1. CDR3 length: 15 residues. Trimming at V came to 2 bases and at J to 2 bases, leaving 2 bases not matched to a gene. CDR1 and CDR2 (germline): MDHEN, SYDVKM. CDR3 sequence: CASSLGGQTNEKLFF. The CDR3 coding sequence is TGTGCCAGCAGTTTAGGGGGACAGACTAATGAAAAACTGTTTTTT.

The V and J genes are TRBV2 and TRBJ2-7; possible D gene TRBD1, 5 bases. Germline CDR1 SNHLY, CDR2 FYNNEI. With 2 bases removed from V and 3 bases from J, the gap between germline ends came to 8 bases. The CDR3 is 13 amino acids. DNA of the CDR3: TGTGCCAGCAGTGAAAGACAGTTCTACGAGCAGTACTTC. This sequence encodes CASSERQFYEQYF. The complete variable domain, with remaining parts taken from reference TRBV2 and TRBJ2-7, reads EPEVTQTPSHQVTQMGQEVILRCVPISNHLYFYWYRQILGQKVEFLVSFYNNEISEKSEIFDDQFSVERPDGSNFTLKIRSTKLEDSAMYFCASSERQFYEQYFGPGTRLTVT.

This clone was counted once. The chain has TRBV28 and TRBJ2-7; the match to TRBD2 covers 11 bases. The J segment lost 9 bases and the V segment lost 3 bases, leaving 10 bases of the junction unmatched. The CDR3 extends over 15 amino acids. Germline CDR1 and CDR2: MDHEN and SYDVKM. The CDR3 region has the DNA TGTGCCAGCAGTTTGGTCGAACTAGCGGGAGTCGGGCAGTACTTC. It encodes CASSLVELAGVGQYF.

V and J are TRBV5-4 and TRBJ1-4; 7 bases fit TRBD1. V shed 4 bases, J shed 8 bases, and the junction held 11 bases outside the gene matches. Per the germline V gene, CDR1 is SGHNT and CDR2 is YYREEE (reference sequence). The CDR3 is 15 residues long. CDR3 in DNA: TGTGCCAGCAGCCGAGGGACAGAAAAAAGGGAAAAACTGTTTTTT. Its protein is CASSRGTEKREKLFF. The variable domain in full, with the rest retrieved from reference TRBV5-4 and TRBJ1-4, is ETGVTQSPTHLIKTRGQQVTLRCSSQSGHNTVSWYQQALGQGPQFIFQYYREEENGRGNFPPRFSGLQFPNYSSELNVNALELDDSALYLCASSRGTEKREKLFFGSGTQLSVL.

V gene TRBV10-3 combines with J gene TRBJ1-5; D remains ambiguous. Germline V lookup: CDR1 ENHRY, CDR2 SYGVKD. The V gene lost 5 bases and the J gene lost 0 bases, with 11 bases spanning the gap. CDR3 length: 15 residues. CDR3: CAISPTAYSNQPQHF. CDR3 nucleotide sequence: TGTGCCATCAGTCCGACCGCCTATAGCAATCAGCCCCAGCATTTT.

V gene TRBV6-5 combines with J gene TRBJ1-4; the D gene is possibly TRBD1 (5 bases). CDR1 MNHEY and CDR2 SVGAGI come from the germline V gene. V was cut by 4 bases and J by 0 bases, with 12 bases left in between. This CDR3 region has 16 residues. CDR3 DNA: TGTGCCAGCAGTTTCCGACAGCGTGCAACTAATGAAAAACTGTTTTTT. It specifies CASSFRQRATNEKLFF.

A note on this clone: The sample carries other DNA sequences with the same CDR3. The chain carries TRBV5-4 and TRBJ1-1; D perhaps matches TRBD1 (6 bases). Deletions cut 4 bases from V and 4 bases from J, with 11 bases between. The CDR3 is 13 residues long. CDR1 is SGHNT and CDR2 is YYREEE in the germline V gene (reference sequence). CDR3 protein: CASSVQGFTEAFF. The CDR3 coding sequence is TGTGCCAGCAGCGTCCAGGGGTTCACTGAAGCTTTCTTT. Supplemented by reference TRBV5-4 and TRBJ1-1, the full variable domain reads ETGVTQSPTHLIKTRGQQVTLRCSSQSGHNTVSWYQQALGQGPQFIFQYYREEENGRGNFPPRFSGLQFPNYSSELNVNALELDDSALYLCASSVQGFTEAFFGQGTRLTVV.

The chain employs TRBV6-6 and TRBJ2-7; the D is unclear. This CDR3 comprises 14 residues. The V end was cut by 2 bases, the J end by 2 bases, with 10 bases between. CDR1 and CDR2 (germline): MNHNY, SVGAGI (reference sequence). The CDR3 here is CASSYRGRPYEQYF. CDR3 bases: TGTGCCAGCAGTTACCGTGGAAGACCCTACGAGCAGTACTTC.

The chain employs TRBV2 and TRBJ2-7; possibly TRBD2 for D (6 bases). V was shortened by 6 bases and J by 3 bases, with 30 bases between the two germline ends. This CDR3 spans 19 amino acids. Germline CDR1 SNHLY, CDR2 FYNNEI. The CDR3 is CASRGLLAVSSLEVYEQYF. CDR3 DNA: TGTGCCAGCAGGGGTTTACTAGCTGTTAGTTCCCTGGAAGTCTACGAGCAGTACTTC.

The rearrangement links TRBV9 to TRBJ1-2; D gene ambiguous. Germline values: CDR1 SGDLS, CDR2 YYNGEE. The CDR3 length is 13 residues. V lost 4 bases, J lost 8 bases, and 15 bases lay in between. CDR3 sequence reads: CASSTRTGGGYTF. DNA for the CDR3: TGTGCCAGCAGCACCCGGACCGGAGGAGGCTACACCTTC.

This rearrangement joins TRBV18 to TRBJ2-7; TRBD1 matches 7 bases. The trim removed 6 bases at V and 5 bases at J, leaving 16 bases unmatched. Germline V gives CDR1 KGHSH, CDR2 LQKENI. CDR3 size: 16 residues. DNA for the CDR3: TGTGCCAGCTCCCCCCAGGGAGAGACAGGGCGCGACGAGCAGTACTTC. Amino acid sequence: CASSPQGETGRDEQYF.

The V call is TRBV19, the J call TRBJ2-7; TRBD1 agrees at 7 bases. Germline V lookup: CDR1 LNHDA, CDR2 SQIVND (reference sequence). V lost 5 bases to trimming and J lost 0 bases; unmatched junction nucleotides: 10. This CDR3 is 16 amino acids long. CDR3 nucleotide sequence: TGTGCCAGTAGTCTGGGGCCGGGACAGAGCTCCTACGAGCAGTACTTC. It is translated as CASSLGPGQSSYEQYF.

The rearrangement uses TRBV2 and TRBJ2-4; no definite D call. V gave up 3 bases and J gave up 15 bases, with 21 bases separating them. Per germline, CDR1 SNHLY and CDR2 FYNNEI. The CDR3 totals 14 residues. The CDR3 nucleotides are TGTGCCAGCAGTGATAGGCTAGTGGGTGGATCGGGGTACTTC. Its protein is CASSDRLVGGSGYF.

The chain combines TRBV7-3 with TRBJ2-1; either TRBD1 or TRBD2 may fit D (6 bases each). CDR1 and CDR2 from the germline V gene are SGHTA and FQGTGA. The CDR3 has 16 residues. Between the trimmed V and J ends, which lost 5 bases and 7 bases, there was a span of 21 bases. The CDR3: CASSPVGGRSSNEQFF. CDR3 bases: TGTGCCAGCAGCCCTGTAGGGGGGCGGAGCTCGAATGAGCAGTTCTTC.

This chain joins TRBV5-1 and TRBJ1-1; D remains unclear. The CDR3 length is 13 residues. Trimming took 4 bases from V and 3 from J, leaving 10 bases between them. Germline V gives CDR1 SGHRS, CDR2 YFSETQ. The CDR3, as DNA: TGCGCCAGCAGCGAGGCGGCATACACTGAAGCTTTCTTT. This sequence encodes CASSEAAYTEAFF.

CDR3 sequence: CASRGRDPTDTQYF. The CDR3 nucleotides read TGCGCCAGCAGAGGACGGGACCCCACAGATACGCAGTATTTT. V gene TRBV5-1 combines with J gene TRBJ2-3; tentatively, D is TRBD1 or TRBD2 (5 bases each). CDR1 SGHRS and CDR2 YFSETQ come from the germline V gene. Trimming stripped 5 bases from V and 2 bases from J, with 12 bases between. The length of the CDR3 is 14 residues.

Only one count was recorded for this clone. Distinct nucleotide sequences in the sample also encode this CDR3. The rearrangement joins TRBV9 to TRBJ2-3; D perhaps matches TRBD2 (6 bases). Trimming took off 3 bases at V and 3 bases at J, with 11 bases between the two ends. The CDR3 contains 14 residues. Germline CDR1 and CDR2: SGDLS and YYNGEE. In nucleotides, the CDR3 is TGTGCCAGCAGCGCAAGCGGGTCGACAGATACGCAGTATTTT. As protein: CASSASGSTDTQYF.

J is TRBJ2-7 and V is TRBV30; D possibly corresponds to TRBD1 (6 bases). The CDR3 is 13 residues long. Trimming cost V 3 bases and J 5 bases, with 14 bases left between them. Germline V lookup: CDR1 GTSNPN, CDR2 SVGIG (reference sequence). CDR3 sequence: CAWSAGQIHEQYF. As DNA, the CDR3 is TGTGCCTGGAGCGCCGGACAGATCCACGAGCAGTACTTC.

The chain uses TRBV7-8 and TRBJ2-5; 10 bases map to TRBD1. Per the germline V gene, CDR1 is SGHVS and CDR2 is FQNEAQ. Losses at the gene ends were 5 bases for V and 5 bases for J; bases not matched to a gene: 5. The CDR3 is 14 residues long. Written as DNA, the CDR3 is TGTGCCAGCAGCGCCAGACAGGGGGCCGAGACCCAGTACTTC. Amino acid sequence: CASSARQGAETQYF. Variable domain in full (rest from reference TRBV7-8 and TRBJ2-5): GAGVSQSPRYKVAKRGQDVALRCDPISGHVSLFWYQQALGQGPEFLTYFQNEAQLDKSGLPSDRFFAERPEGSVSTLKIQRTQQEDSAVYLCASSARQGAETQYFGPGTRLLVL.

V usage is TRBV2 and J usage is TRBJ1-1, with D hard to call. Per the germline V gene, CDR1 is SNHLY and CDR2 is FYNNEI. V was shortened by 8 bases and J by 1 base, with 14 bases between the two germline ends. The length of the CDR3 is 14 residues. The CDR3 DNA reads as TGTGCCAGCGGGAGAGGTTTTCAGAACACTGAAGCTTTCTTT. Protein: CASGRGFQNTEAFF.

The chain joins TRBV9 to TRBJ2-1, with 9 nucleotides matching TRBD2. The CDR3 contains 14 residues. Germline-derived CDR1 and CDR2 are SGDLS and YYNGEE. V gave up 3 bases and J gave up 7 bases; unmatched junction bases: 5. The CDR3 nucleotides are TGTGCCAGCAGCGAAGGACTAGCGTGGAATGAGCAGTTCTTC. The encoded protein is CASSEGLAWNEQFF. Combining the CDR3 with reference TRBV9 and TRBJ2-1 gives the whole variable domain DSGVTQTPKHLITATGQRVTLRCSPRSGDLSVYWYQQSLDQGLQFLIQYYNGEERAKGNILERFSAQQFPDLHSELNLSSLELGDSALYFCASSEGLAWNEQFFGPGTRLTVL.

The rearrangement joins TRBV19 to TRBJ2-1; maybe TRBD1 (5 bases). V was trimmed by 4 bases and J by 8 bases, leaving 21 bases between them. The CDR3 is made up of 16 amino acids. From germline, CDR1 is LNHDA and CDR2 SQIVND (reference sequence). As DNA, the CDR3 is TGTGCCAGTAGTACTTTCACAGGTGACTGGGTCGATGAGCAGTTCTTC. It is translated as CASSTFTGDWVDEQFF.

In the case of this clone: Other DNA sequences within the sample encode an identical CDR3. The CDR3 sequence is CASSPGQGDQPQHF. CDR3 nucleotides: TGTGCCAGCAGTCCGGGACAGGGGGACCAGCCCCAGCATTTT. The chain joins TRBV28 to TRBJ1-5; 11 nucleotides align to TRBD1. CDR1 is MDHEN and CDR2 is SYDVKM in the germline V gene. CDR3 length: 14 amino acids. Trimming took 5 bases from V and 7 from J; bases not matched to a gene: 4. Drawing the rest from reference TRBV28 and TRBJ1-5, the complete variable domain is DVKVTQSSRYLVKRTGEKVFLECVQDMDHENMFWYRQDPGLGLRLIYFSYDVKMKEKGDIPEGYSVSREKKERFSLILESASTNQTSMYLCASSPGQGDQPQHFGDGTRLSIL.

This clone was counted only a few times. The V call is TRBV20-1, the J call TRBJ1-1; no firm D call. CDR1 and CDR2 (germline): DFQATT, SNEGSKA (reference sequence). The CDR3 totals 11 residues. The CDR3, as DNA: TGCGGGAGCCGCTTGAACACTGAAGCTTTCTTT. It translates to CGSRLNTEAFF.

V is TRBV4-1 and J is TRBJ2-2; D remains ambiguous. V was trimmed by 2 bases and J by 8 bases, leaving 21 bases between them. This CDR3 has 17 amino acids. Germline-derived CDR1 and CDR2 are MGHRA and YSYEKL. The CDR3 sequence: CASSQLKVLLKEGELFF. The CDR3 DNA reads as TGCGCCAGCAGCCAATTGAAAGTCTTACTCAAGGAAGGGGAGCTGTTTTTT.

This clone turned up a few times. The same CDR3 also results from other DNA sequences found in this sample. V gene TRBV2 combines with J gene TRBJ1-1; D remains ambiguous. Germline V gene data show CDR1 as SNHLY and CDR2 as FYNNEI. The CDR3 has 13 amino acids. Trimming left V 3 bases short and J 4 bases short, with 9 bases between. As DNA, the CDR3 is TGTGCCAGCAGTGAGGAGGGAGGCACTGAAGCTTTCTTT. It encodes CASSEEGGTEAFF.

The chain has TRBV5-1 and TRBJ2-7, with D tentatively TRBD1 (5 bases). Trimming left V 5 bases short and J 0 bases short, with 18 bases between. Germline V CDR1 and CDR2: SGHRS, YFSETQ. The CDR3 totals 16 residues. The CDR3 DNA reads as TGCGCCAGCAGAAGCGACAGTTTTAGCCTCTCCTACGAGCAGTACTTC. Translated: CASRSDSFSLSYEQYF.

The gene calls are TRBV7-9 and TRBJ1-1; 7 bases map to TRBD1. CDR3 length: 17 residues. CDR1 and CDR2 from the germline V gene are SEHNR and FQNEAQ (reference sequence). V lost 4 bases and J lost 0; bases outside the gene matches: 11. The CDR3 loop reads CASSSPGQNSMNTEAFF. The CDR3 bases are TGTGCCAGCAGCTCCCCGGGACAGAATTCTATGAACACTGAAGCTTTCTTT.